The T cell receptor (beta chain) described here comes from a study of blood T cell repertoires in COVID-19 (dated by TCRdb to 2020 to 2021). About the study as a whole: Samples from collaborators originated in the United States, Italy and Spain and spanned both the acute and convalescent phases of COVID-19. The dataset comprised deeply sampled blood TCRbeta repertoires from subjects exposed to, actively infected with, or recovered from COVID-19. The prospective study material was composed of cDNA or gDNA derived from T cells, B-cell-depleted T cells, or PBMCs. Where available, HLA class I and class II types were taken from metadata supplied by the sample provider and were not determined by assay-based typing. A de-identified subject ID, COVID-19 status, age in years and sex were almost always included in the sample metadata. The repertoires were made available in a free public database intended to serve as a resource for research on the immune response to SARS-CoV-2. The samples were drawn from two sources: the first 160 participants of the ongoing ImmuneRACE study, and 1,254 subjects contributed by 6 global collaborators. What the study reported, not specific to this receptor: Clinical and demographic metadata were provided uncurated, with the amount varying by source and participant.

Trimming removed 4 bases from V and 5 bases from J; the gene matches leave 8 bases unexplained. Inclusive of the bounding cysteine and phenylalanine, the CDR3 is 15 residues long. Only the CDR3 part of the read is kept: 45 bases, read in frame from the first base. Taken from the germline V gene, the CDR1 and CDR2 loops are SGHRS and YFSETQ. The immunoSEQ Assay, a bias-controlled multiplex PCR, was used to amplify TCRbeta CDR3 regions from genomic DNA. On the study's bioinformatics: The number of nucleated cells in each sample was estimated by amplification of reference gene primers within the assay. To quantify the absolute abundance of each unique TCRbeta CDR3 rearrangement, sequence reads were collapsed and filtered. For each sample, productive Simpson clonality was calculated as the square root of Simpson's diversity index over productive rearrangements. TCRdb took this table from immuneACCESS and kept in-frame rearrangements with V and J called. Such tables lack part of the clones; where checked against another copy, unresolved V genes explain under half of the gap, and the rest is unexplained. V and J calls and clone size are copied from that table; D and trimming were computed from the DNA. The sample has about 200,000 clones on record, roughly 89% of them singletons. In total, the top ten clones hold roughly 4% of the sample.

Of note for this clone: Its antigen is currently not known. The input lacks base qualities; no much larger clone sits a single base away.

Enrolling through a virtual design, the prospective study's participants ranged in age from about 18 to 89 years and lived across roughly 23 United States geographic areas. In the prospective study, cohorts were assigned on the basis of participant-reported clinical history obtained from a screening survey and a study questionnaire. Each participant in the prospective study had whole blood, serum and a nasopharyngeal or oropharyngeal swab collected by mobile phlebotomists. Additional blood draws and questionnaires over an approximately 2-month period could optionally be provided by prospective study participants. Before DNA extraction, prospective study blood samples were shipped either frozen or at room temperature.

The source is a woman under 40 with acute COVID-19. Sample: PBMCs or T cells enriched from blood (not recorded which). This chain is built from TRBV5-1 and TRBJ1-4; 7 bases in the middle match TRBD1. The base sequence is TGCGCCAGCAGCCTGGCTCAGGGGGAGAATGAAAAACTGTTTTTT. Its protein reads: CASSLAQGENEKLFF.